These 24 T cell receptor beta chains originate from one sample sequenced in a study of Ad26.COV2.S vaccination and SARS-CoV-2 variants. Assay used: immunoSEQ multiplex PCR; TCRdb lists only in-frame clones, some missing. Of approximately 480,000 clones listed, around nine tenths are singletons. Sample treatment: 15 to 20 received Ad26.COV2.S at low or high dose, single or two shots; five or six received placebo; per-sample allocation not given. Day 63 after the first injection of vaccine or placebo was the sampling time. Sequenced here: peripheral blood, sampled in a trial of Ad26.COV2.S vaccine versus placebo. Receptor source: a person aged 18-65 years who received the Ad26.COV2.S COVID-19 vaccine or a placebo.

In this sample, this clone turned up once. V is TRBV10-3 and J is TRBJ2-2; 9 bases map to TRBD2. Looked up from germline, CDR1 is ENHRY and CDR2 is SYGVKD. The CDR3 has 13 residues. V trimming: 6 bases; J trimming: 6 bases; junction bases outside the gene matches: 2. For the CDR3, the DNA is TGTGCCATCAGCGTAGCGGGAGCCGGGGAGCTGTTTTTT. Amino acids: CAISVAGAGELFF.

This chain connects TRBV15 to TRBJ1-1, with D unclear. Germline CDR1 LNHNV, CDR2 YYDKDF (reference sequence). The ends were cut back, 4 bases at V and 3 bases at J, with 12 bases in the middle. CDR3 length: 14 residues. The CDR3: CATSIGRADTEAFF. CDR3 in DNA: TGTGCCACCAGCATAGGTCGGGCGGACACTGAAGCTTTCTTT.

V gene TRBV5-1 combines with J gene TRBJ2-2; D is ambiguous. This CDR3 region has 17 residues. Germline CDR1 and CDR2: SGHRS and YFSETQ. Trimming left V 0 bases short and J 0 bases short, with 12 bases between. This chain's CDR3 is CASSLVPGATNTGELFF. CDR3 nucleotides: TGCGCCAGCAGCTTGGTCCCAGGAGCTACGAACACCGGGGAGCTGTTTTTT.

The rearrangement joins TRBV4-1 to TRBJ1-1; D ambiguous. There are 16 residues in the CDR3. Trimming took off 0 bases at V and 1 base at J, with 12 bases between the two ends. Germline V gene sequence: CDR1 MGHRA, CDR2 YSYEKL. CDR3 region: CASSQEVDPRNTEAFF. The CDR3 nucleotides read TGCGCCAGCAGCCAAGAAGTGGACCCGAGGAACACTGAAGCTTTCTTT.

The genes are TRBV28 and TRBJ2-7; D not certain. V lost 7 bases, J lost 2 bases, and 15 bases lay in between. Germline V gene lookup returns CDR1 MDHEN and CDR2 SYDVKM. The CDR3 is made up of 14 amino acids. CDR3 in amino acids: CASTPVSLPYEQYF. The CDR3 DNA reads as TGTGCCAGCACCCCCGTCTCGTTACCCTACGAGCAGTACTTC.

This rearrangement joins TRBV24-1 to TRBJ1-4; 9 bases are shared with TRBD1. Trimming removed 4 bases from V and 8 bases from J; junction bases left unmatched: 10. The CDR3 consists of 16 residues. In germline, CDR1 is KGHDR, CDR2 SFDVKD. CDR3 loop: CATSDPTGTGYEKLFF. As DNA, the CDR3 is TGTGCCACCAGTGACCCGACCGGGACAGGGTACGAAAAACTGTTTTTT.

The V gene is TRBV15, the J gene TRBJ1-5, with D possibly TRBD1 on 5 matching bases. The V end was cut by 7 bases, the J end by 7 bases, with 20 bases between. CDR1 LNHNV and CDR2 YYDKDF come from the germline V gene (reference sequence). This CDR3 spans 15 amino acids. The CDR3 is CATTEGVGLGQPQHF. CDR3 bases: TGTGCCACCACTGAAGGAGTGGGGCTGGGGCAGCCCCAGCATTTT. Using reference TRBV15 and TRBJ1-5 for the parts outside the CDR3, the full variable domain is DAMVIQNPRYQVTQFGKPVTLSCSQTLNHNVMYWYQQKSSQAPKLLFHYYDKDFNNEADTPDNFQSRRPNTSFCFLDIRSPGLGDTAMYLCATTEGVGLGQPQHFGDGTRLSIL.

The count of this clone is one. The chain couples TRBV6-2 or TRBV6-3 to TRBJ2-7; 8 bases map to TRBD2. The germline V gene has CDR1 MNHEY and CDR2 SVGEGT. V lost 3 bases, J lost 2 bases, and 9 bases stayed unmatched. The CDR3 consists of 16 residues. CDR3 in amino acids: CASSYRPGLVPYEQYF. The CDR3 bases are TGTGCCAGCAGTTATCGACCGGGACTAGTGCCCTACGAGCAGTACTTC.

This chain uses TRBV2 with TRBJ2-7; unclear D gene. Per the germline V gene, CDR1 is SNHLY and CDR2 is FYNNEI. Trimming removed 0 bases from V and 5 bases from J, with 20 bases in between. The CDR3 contains 17 residues. The CDR3 region has the DNA TGTGCCAGCAGTGAAGCGCGTCCCAGGCCGGGCGTCCACGAGCAGTACTTC. This encodes CASSEARPRPGVHEQYF.

The V gene is TRBV19, the J gene TRBJ2-5; the D gene could be TRBD1 or TRBD2 (5 bases each). The CDR3 length is 14 residues. Germline CDR1 reads LNHDA; CDR2 reads SQIVND (reference sequence). Deletions cut 6 bases from V and 2 bases from J, with 13 bases between. CDR3 in amino acids: CASSRDGRQETQYF. The CDR3 bases are TGTGCCAGTAGCCGGGACGGAAGACAAGAGACCCAGTACTTC.

The rearrangement uses TRBV10-2 and TRBJ1-3, with a weak D call TRBD1 (6 bases). The CDR3 runs 16 residues. Looked up from germline, CDR1 is WSHSY and CDR2 is SAAADI. V was cut by 0 bases and J by 4 bases, with 13 bases left in between. The CDR3 DNA is TGCGCCAGCAGTGAGTCGGCCGCGGGGGGCGGAAACACCATATATTTT. Its protein product is CASSESAAGGGNTIYF.

This clone has just a few counts. V is TRBV9 and J is TRBJ1-2, with D tentatively TRBD1 (5 bases). Germline-derived CDR1 and CDR2 are SGDLS and YYNGEE. The CDR3 has 14 residues. V lost 6 bases and J lost 4, with 16 bases in between. The CDR3 sequence: CASTLGGDAYGYTF. Here the CDR3 DNA reads TGTGCCAGCACCCTTGGGGGGGACGCCTATGGCTACACCTTC.

The chain has TRBV28 and TRBJ1-1; unclear D gene. The CDR3 is made up of 16 amino acids. V shed 0 bases and J shed 0 bases, with 11 bases lying between them. Germline CDR1 is MDHEN and CDR2 is SYDVKM. The CDR3 spells CASSLWIVGLNTEAFF. For the CDR3, the DNA is TGTGCCAGCAGTTTATGGATAGTAGGGCTGAACACTGAAGCTTTCTTT.

This chain joins TRBV19 and TRBJ2-1, with D unclear. Deletions cut 8 bases from V and 8 bases from J, with 10 bases between. Germline values: CDR1 LNHDA, CDR2 SQIVND (reference sequence). The CDR3 runs to 11 residues. The CDR3 bases are TGTGCCAGTTCCCGTGGGTATGAGCAGTTCTTC. Translation: CASSRGYEQFF.

The chain has TRBV7-9 and TRBJ2-3; D gene unclear. Trimming removed 3 bases at V and 4 bases at J, with 2 bases between. Germline V lookup: CDR1 SEHNR, CDR2 FQNEAQ (reference sequence). The CDR3 spans 11 residues. Written as DNA, the CDR3 is TGTGCCAGCAGCTTGGCAGATACGCAGTATTTT. It specifies CASSLADTQYF.

There are a few counts of this clone. The chain is built from TRBV4-1 and TRBJ2-7; TRBD2 agrees at 8 bases. The CDR3 loop spans 16 amino acids. The V and J ends lost 6 bases and 0 bases, in that order; junction bases with no gene match: 10. CDR1 and CDR2 from the germline V gene are MGHRA and YSYEKL. The CDR3 bases are TGCGCCAGCAGACCCTCCGCACTAGCGGCCTCCTACGAGCAGTACTTC. Protein product: CASRPSALAASYEQYF.

The chain links TRBV7-2 to TRBJ1-3; D is unresolved. From germline, CDR1 is SGHTA and CDR2 FQGNSA. With 10 bases removed from V and 7 bases from J, the gap between germline ends came to 17 bases. The CDR3 is 13 amino acids. Here the CDR3 reads CATRLAEGNTIYF. As DNA, the CDR3 is TGTGCCACCAGGTTGGCCGAGGGTAACACCATATATTTT.

This chain links TRBV29-1 with TRBJ1-3, with D possibly matching TRBD1 (5 bases). Trimming stripped 6 bases from V and 1 base from J, with 7 bases between. CDR3 length: 12 amino acids. CDR1 is SQVTM and CDR2 is ANQGSEA in the germline V gene. The CDR3 reads CSVGGSGNTIYF. The CDR3 DNA follows: TGCAGCGTGGGGGGGTCTGGAAACACCATATATTTT.

The rearrangement links TRBV28 to TRBJ2-1, with 8 bases identical to TRBD2. CDR1 and CDR2 (germline): MDHEN, SYDVKM. The CDR3 has 14 residues. J gave up 8 bases and V 8 bases, and 11 bases lay outside the gene matches. As DNA, the CDR3 is TGTGCCAGCCAGAGCCCGGGACTAGACTATGAGCAGTTCTTC. Translated: CASQSPGLDYEQFF.

The DNA for the CDR3 is TGTGCCAGCAGCCAAGATCGAGCGTTAGAGACCCAGTACTTC. Protein product: CASSQDRALETQYF. The V call is TRBV14, the J call TRBJ2-5; D uncertain. Germline CDR1 is SGHDN and CDR2 is FVKESK. The CDR3 is made up of 14 amino acids. Trimming shortened V by 0 bases and J by 4 bases, and 9 bases separated the two germline ends.

The gene calls are TRBV5-1 and TRBJ2-7, with D uncertain. The CDR3 consists of 13 residues. Germline lookup yields CDR1 SGHRS and CDR2 YFSETQ. V shed 5 bases and J shed 2 bases, with 11 bases lying between them. CDR3 nucleotides: TGCGCCAGCAGTTCCGAAGGGACCTACGAGCAGTACTTC. As protein: CASSSEGTYEQYF.

This clone came up once. The V and J genes are TRBV7-9 and TRBJ1-4; tentatively, D is TRBD1 (6 bases). Trimming left V 3 bases short and J 7 bases short, with 18 bases between. Germline CDR1 and CDR2: SEHNR and FQNEAQ (reference sequence). CDR3 size: 16 residues. The CDR3 is CASSLSHRGGGEKLFF. The CDR3, as DNA: TGTGCCAGCAGCTTGTCTCACCGAGGGGGAGGTGAAAAACTGTTTTTT.

The chain recombines TRBV24-1 with TRBJ1-5; D is unclear. Germline CDR1 is KGHDR and CDR2 is SFDVKD. Trimming cost V 9 bases and J 5 bases, with 13 bases left between them. The length of the CDR3 is 13 residues. Here the CDR3 reads CATSPGGDQPQHF. The CDR3 DNA follows: TGTGCCACCTCCCCGGGCGGAGATCAGCCCCAGCATTTT.

The chain is built from TRBV9 and TRBJ2-6, with 10 bases identical to TRBD1. Germline CDR1 SGDLS, CDR2 YYNGEE. V was clipped by 2 bases and J by 3 bases; unmatched bases: 11. The CDR3 runs to 19 residues. The CDR3 coding sequence is TGTGCCAGCAGCGTCCCGACCGGGACAGGGGCTGGTGGGGCCAACGTCCTGACTTTC. Its translation is CASSVPTGTGAGGANVLTF. Complete variable domain (other parts from reference TRBV9 and TRBJ2-6): DSGVTQTPKHLITATGQRVTLRCSPRSGDLSVYWYQQSLDQGLQFLIQYYNGEERAKGNILERFSAQQFPDLHSELNLSSLELGDSALYFCASSVPTGTGAGGANVLTFGAGSRLTVL.